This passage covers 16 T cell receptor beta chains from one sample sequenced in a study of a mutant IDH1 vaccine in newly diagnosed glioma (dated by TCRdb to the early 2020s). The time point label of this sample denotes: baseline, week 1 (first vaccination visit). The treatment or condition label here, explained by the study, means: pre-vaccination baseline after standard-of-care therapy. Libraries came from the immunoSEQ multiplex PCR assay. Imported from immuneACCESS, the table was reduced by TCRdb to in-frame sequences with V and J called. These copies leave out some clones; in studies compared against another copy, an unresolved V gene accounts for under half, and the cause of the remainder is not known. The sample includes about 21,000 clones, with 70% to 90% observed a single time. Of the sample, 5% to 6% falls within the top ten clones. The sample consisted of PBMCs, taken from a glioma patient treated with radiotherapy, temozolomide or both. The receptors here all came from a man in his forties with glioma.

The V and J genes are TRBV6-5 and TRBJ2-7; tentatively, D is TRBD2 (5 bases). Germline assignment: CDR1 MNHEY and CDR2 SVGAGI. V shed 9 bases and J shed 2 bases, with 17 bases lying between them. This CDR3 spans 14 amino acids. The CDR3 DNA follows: TGTGCCAGTTCGATTGCGGCGGAGGCCTACGAGCAGTACGTC. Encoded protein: CASSIAAEAYEQYV.

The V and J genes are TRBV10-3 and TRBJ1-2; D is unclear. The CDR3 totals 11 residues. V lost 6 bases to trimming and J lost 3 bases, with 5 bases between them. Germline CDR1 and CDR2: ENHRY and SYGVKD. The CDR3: CAIRAHYGYTF. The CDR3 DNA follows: TGTGCCATCAGGGCTCACTATGGCTACACCTTC.

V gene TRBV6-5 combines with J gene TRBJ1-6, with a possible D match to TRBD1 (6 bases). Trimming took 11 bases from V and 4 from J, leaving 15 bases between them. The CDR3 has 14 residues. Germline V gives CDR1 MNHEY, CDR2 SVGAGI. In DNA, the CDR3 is TGTGCCGCAAAACCAGGGGTTTATAATTCACCCCTCCACTTT. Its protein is CAAKPGVYNSPLHF.

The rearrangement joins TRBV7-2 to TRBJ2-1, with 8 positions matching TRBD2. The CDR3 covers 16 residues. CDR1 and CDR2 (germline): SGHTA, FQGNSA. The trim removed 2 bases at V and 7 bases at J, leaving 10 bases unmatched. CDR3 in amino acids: CASSLKAVAGKNEQFF. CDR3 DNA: TGTGCCAGCAGCTTAAAGGCGGTAGCGGGAAAAAATGAGCAGTTCTTC.

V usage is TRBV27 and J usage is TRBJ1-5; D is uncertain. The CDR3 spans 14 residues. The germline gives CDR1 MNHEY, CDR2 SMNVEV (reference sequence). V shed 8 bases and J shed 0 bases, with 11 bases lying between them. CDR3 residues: CASSQRLSNQPQHF. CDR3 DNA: TGTGCCAGCTCGCAGAGGCTTAGCAATCAGCCCCAGCATTTT.

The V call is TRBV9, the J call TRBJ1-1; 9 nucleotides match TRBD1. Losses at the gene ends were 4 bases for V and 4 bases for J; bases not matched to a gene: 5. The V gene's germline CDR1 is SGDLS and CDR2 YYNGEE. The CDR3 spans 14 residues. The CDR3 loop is CASSPRQGGTEAFF. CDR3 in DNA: TGTGCCAGCAGCCCCCGACAGGGGGGCACTGAAGCTTTCTTT.

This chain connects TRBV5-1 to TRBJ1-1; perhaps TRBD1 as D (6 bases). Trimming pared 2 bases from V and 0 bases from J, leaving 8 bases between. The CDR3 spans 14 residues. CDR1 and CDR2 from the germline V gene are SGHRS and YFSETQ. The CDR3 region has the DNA TGCGCCAGCAGCTTTGGGGGCTTGAACACTGAAGCTTTCTTT. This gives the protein CASSFGGLNTEAFF. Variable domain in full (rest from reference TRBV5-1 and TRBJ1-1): KAGVTQTPRYLIKTRGQQVTLSCSPISGHRSVSWYQQTPGQGLQFLFEYFSETQRNKGNFPGRFSGRQFSNSRSEMNVSTLELGDSALYLCASSFGGLNTEAFFGQGTRLTVV.

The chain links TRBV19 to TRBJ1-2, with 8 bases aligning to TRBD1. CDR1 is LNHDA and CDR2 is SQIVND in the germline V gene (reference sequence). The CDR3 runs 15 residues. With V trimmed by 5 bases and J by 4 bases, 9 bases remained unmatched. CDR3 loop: CASSPGTGSGYGYTF. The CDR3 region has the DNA TGTGCCAGTAGTCCGGGGACAGGATCGGGCTATGGCTACACCTTC. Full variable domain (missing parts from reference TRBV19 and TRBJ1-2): DGGITQSPKYLFRKEGQNVTLSCEQNLNHDAMYWYRQDPGQGLRLIYYSQIVNDFQKGDIAEGYSVSREKKESFPLTVTSAQKNPTAFYLCASSPGTGSGYGYTFGSGTRLTVV.

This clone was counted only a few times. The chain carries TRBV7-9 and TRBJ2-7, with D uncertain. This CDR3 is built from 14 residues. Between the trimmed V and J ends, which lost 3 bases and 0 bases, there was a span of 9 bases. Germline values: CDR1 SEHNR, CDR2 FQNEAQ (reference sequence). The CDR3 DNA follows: TGTGCCAGCAGCTTTACCGGCCTCTCCTACGAGCAGTACTTC. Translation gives CASSFTGLSYEQYF. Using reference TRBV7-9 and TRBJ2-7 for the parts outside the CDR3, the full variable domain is DTGVSQNPRHKITKRGQNVTFRCDPISEHNRLYWYRQTLGQGPEFLTYFQNEAQLEKSRLLSDRFSAERPKGSFSTLEIQRTEQGDSAMYLCASSFTGLSYEQYFGPGTRLTVT.

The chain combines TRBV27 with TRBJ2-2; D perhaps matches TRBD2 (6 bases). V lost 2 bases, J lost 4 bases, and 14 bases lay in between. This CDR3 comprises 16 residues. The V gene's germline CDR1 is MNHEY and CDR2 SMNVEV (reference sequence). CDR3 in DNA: TGTGCCAGCAGTTTACACTCTAGCGTTGGCACCGGGGAGCTGTTTTTT. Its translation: CASSLHSSVGTGELFF.

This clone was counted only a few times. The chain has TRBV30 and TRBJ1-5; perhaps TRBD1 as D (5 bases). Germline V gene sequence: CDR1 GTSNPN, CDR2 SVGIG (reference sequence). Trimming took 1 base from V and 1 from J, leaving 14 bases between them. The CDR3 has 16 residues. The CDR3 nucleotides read TGTGCCTGGAGTGGTTCTAGGGCAGGGAGCAATCAGCCCCAGCATTTT. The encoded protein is CAWSGSRAGSNQPQHF.

CDR3: CASSPNNLGGYTF. CDR3 sequence (DNA): TGTGCCAGCAGCCCGAACAACTTGGGAGGCTACACCTTC. The rearrangement joins TRBV6-5 to TRBJ1-2; D uncertain. V lost 6 bases and J lost 8, with 16 bases in between. Germline loops: CDR1 MNHEY, CDR2 SVGAGI. The CDR3 covers 13 residues.

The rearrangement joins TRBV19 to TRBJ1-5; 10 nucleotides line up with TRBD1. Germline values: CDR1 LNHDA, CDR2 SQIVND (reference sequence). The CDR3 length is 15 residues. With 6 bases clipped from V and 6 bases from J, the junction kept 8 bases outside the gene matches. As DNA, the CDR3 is TGTGCCAGTAGCCCGTCGACAGGGGGCGGTCAGCCCCAGCATTTT. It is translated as CASSPSTGGGQPQHF.

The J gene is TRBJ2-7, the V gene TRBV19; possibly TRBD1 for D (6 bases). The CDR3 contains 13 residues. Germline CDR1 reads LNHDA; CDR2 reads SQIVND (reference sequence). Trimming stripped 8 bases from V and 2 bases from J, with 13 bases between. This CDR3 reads CASSYRDTYEQYF. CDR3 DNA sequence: TGTGCCAGTTCCTACCGGGACACCTACGAGCAGTACTTC.

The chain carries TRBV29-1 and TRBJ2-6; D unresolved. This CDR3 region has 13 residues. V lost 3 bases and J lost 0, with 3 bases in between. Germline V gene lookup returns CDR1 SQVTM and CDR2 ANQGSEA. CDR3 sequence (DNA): TGCAGCGTTGATGGCTCTGGGGCCAACGTCCTGACTTTC. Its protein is CSVDGSGANVLTF. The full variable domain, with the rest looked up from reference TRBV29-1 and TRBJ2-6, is SAVISQKPSRDICQRGTSLTIQCQVDSQVTMMFWYRQQPGQSLTLIATANQGSEATYESGFVIDKFPISRPNLTFSTLTVSNMSPEDSSIYLCSVDGSGANVLTFGAGSRLTVL.

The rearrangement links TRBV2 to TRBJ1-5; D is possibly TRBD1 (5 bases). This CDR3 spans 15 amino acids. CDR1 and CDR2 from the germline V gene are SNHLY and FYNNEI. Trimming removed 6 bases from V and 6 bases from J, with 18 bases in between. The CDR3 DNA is TGTGCCAGCAGAAACCCCCAGGGTCAGAGTCAGCCCCAGCATTTT. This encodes CASRNPQGQSQPQHF.